This T cell receptor (beta chain) is drawn from a study of cytomegalovirus exposure and HLA in healthy donors. Background on the study: There were 90 million to 130 million unique TCR beta sequences, drawn from some 180 million T cells, in an earlier analysis. An early data release held tens of millions of unique TCRs from HLA-typed donors.

Notes on this clone: Its antigen remains unidentified.

Primers included in the PCR were 60 Vbeta and 13 Jbeta primers. This table comes from immunoSEQ multiplex PCR, and its TCRdb copy is limited to in-frame clones, with some not included. The repertoire holds 150,000 or so clones, with roughly 79% as singletons. Overall study results and limits: Rarity held for most TCR sequences, but there were some public TCRs that occurred in many donors.

The material sequenced was PBMCs. The sequence came from a woman aged 40 to 50 in good health and CMV-seronegative.

CDR3 amino acids: CASSTGQGLYNEQFF. The CDR3 coding sequence is TGCGCCAGCAGCACCGGACAGGGGTTGTACAATGAGCAGTTCTTC. The chain employs TRBV5-1 and TRBJ2-1, with TRBD1 matching over 9 bases. Germline-derived CDR1 and CDR2 are SGHRS and YFSETQ. The CDR3 extends over 15 amino acids. V lost 4 bases to trimming and J lost 4 bases; unmatched junction nucleotides: 6.